One TCR beta chain is described in this entry. Its target is not known. The sample belongs to a study of post-analysis software for immune sequencing data. Study results and limitations: Multiple sclerosis was associated with a significant reduction in normalized Chao1 diversity relative to controls. With TRBV5-6, TRBV5-1 and TRBV20-1 included, roughly five TRBV segments were more frequent in patients than in controls.

This CDR3 spans 14 amino acids. The germline gives CDR1 SGHRS, CDR2 YFSETQ. The TCR beta cDNA libraries contained unique molecular identifiers. Around 500,000 cDNA molecules were obtained per 1 to 10 million input T cells. TCRdb independently ran MiXCR on the PCR reads; one entry per CDR3 protein. The sample lists around 400,000 distinct CDR3 sequences, less than 40% seen once, with around an eighth in the top ten. This sequence was found in a girl aged 5-17 years with multiple sclerosis. The chain joins TRBV5-1 to TRBJ2-5, with TRBD1 matching 9 bases. The DNA end is more similar to TRBJ2-7, so the J call may be wrong. Material: blood. The CDR3 reads CASSPGQGIDEQYF. CDR3 nucleotide sequence: TGCGCCAGCAGCCCCGGACAGGGGATCGACGAGCAGTACTTC.